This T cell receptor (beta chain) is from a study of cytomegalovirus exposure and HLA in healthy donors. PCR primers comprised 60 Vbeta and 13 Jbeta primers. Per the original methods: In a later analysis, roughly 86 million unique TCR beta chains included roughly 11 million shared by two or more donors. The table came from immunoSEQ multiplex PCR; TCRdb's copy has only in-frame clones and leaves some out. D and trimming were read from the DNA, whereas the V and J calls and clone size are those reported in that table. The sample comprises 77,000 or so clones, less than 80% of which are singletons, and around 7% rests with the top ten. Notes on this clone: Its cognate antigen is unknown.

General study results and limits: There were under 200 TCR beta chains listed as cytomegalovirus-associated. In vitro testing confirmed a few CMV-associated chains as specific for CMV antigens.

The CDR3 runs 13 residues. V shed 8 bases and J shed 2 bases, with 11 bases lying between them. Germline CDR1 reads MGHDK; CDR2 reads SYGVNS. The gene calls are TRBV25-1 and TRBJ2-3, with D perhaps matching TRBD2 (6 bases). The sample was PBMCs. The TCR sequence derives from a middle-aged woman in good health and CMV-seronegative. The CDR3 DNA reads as TGTGCCAGCCAGGAGGGCCCCACAGATACGCAGTATTTT. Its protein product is CASQEGPTDTQYF.